The present TCR beta chain was sequenced within a study of T cells after posttransplantation cyclophosphamide. Details on this clone: Antigen unknown.

CDR1 is SNHLY, CDR2 FYNNEI, per germline. There are 13 residues in the CDR3. Unmatched junction bases numbered 8, after V lost 8 bases and J lost 5 bases. Study results and limitations: Recipient CMV seropositivity and CMV reactivation strongly tracked TRB clonality. Donor CD8+ memory clones often dominated recipient blood repertoires at later times.

Clones were read by immunoSEQ multiplex PCR, and TCRdb kept only the in-frame ones, dropping some. The repertoire has 28,000 or so clones, about nine tenths of them found once; the top ten carry around 3.5%. The genes are TRBV2 and TRBJ1-1; 7 nucleotides match TRBD1. Input material: PBMCs. This TCR was recovered from a man aged 50 to 59. The CDR3, as DNA: TGTGCCAGCGCTGGGACAGCCAAAACTGAAGCTTTCTTT. This encodes CASAGTAKTEAFF.